Included here is one TCR beta chain sequence, with context. What it binds is not known. Germline CDR1 reads MNHNS; CDR2 reads SASEGT. Trimming at V came to 11 bases and at J to 0 bases, leaving 5 bases not matched to a gene. The CDR3 has 13 amino acids. This specimen belongs to a study of cytomegalovirus exposure and HLA in healthy donors. General observations from the study: Analysis was performed later, and it showed HLA-associated TCR beta chains to be more clonally expanded than equally common others. Association with HLA alleles at 0.05 false discovery rate was found for about 17,000 TCR beta sequences in a later analysis. Rare TCR sequences dominated, though some public TCRs recurred in many donors.

Primers for the PCR totalled 60 Vbeta and 13 Jbeta. The data were produced by immunoSEQ multiplex PCR, yet TCRdb's version contains in-frame clones alone and is incomplete. The repertoire holds hundreds of thousands of clones, with over 80% as singletons. The chain joins TRBV6-1 to TRBJ2-5; 8 nucleotides line up with TRBD2. Material: PBMCs. The TCR was taken from a boy aged 2 to 10 in good health and CMV-seronegative. The CDR3 bases are TGTGCCTCCTGGGGACTAGACCAAGAGACCCAGTACTTC. Translation: CASWGLDQETQYF.